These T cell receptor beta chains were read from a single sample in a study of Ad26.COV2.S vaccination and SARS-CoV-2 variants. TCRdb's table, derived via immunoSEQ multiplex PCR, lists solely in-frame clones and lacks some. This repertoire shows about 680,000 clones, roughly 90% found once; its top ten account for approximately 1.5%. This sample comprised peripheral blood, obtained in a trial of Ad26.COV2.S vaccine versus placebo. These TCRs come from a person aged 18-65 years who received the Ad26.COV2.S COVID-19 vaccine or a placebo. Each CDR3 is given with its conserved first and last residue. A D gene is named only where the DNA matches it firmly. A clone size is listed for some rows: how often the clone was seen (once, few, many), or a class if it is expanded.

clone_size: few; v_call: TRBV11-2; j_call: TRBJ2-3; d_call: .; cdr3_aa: CASSLGAADTQYF; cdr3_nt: TGTGCCAGCAGCTTAGGTGCAGCAGATACGCAGTATTTT
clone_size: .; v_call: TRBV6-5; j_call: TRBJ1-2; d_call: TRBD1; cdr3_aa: CASSNDRVGYTF; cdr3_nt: TGTGCCAGCAGTAACGACAGGGTTGGCTACACCTTC
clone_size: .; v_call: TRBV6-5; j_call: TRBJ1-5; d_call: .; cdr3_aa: CASSYADGPQHF; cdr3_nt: TGTGCCAGCAGTTACGCTGACGGTCCCCAGCATTTT
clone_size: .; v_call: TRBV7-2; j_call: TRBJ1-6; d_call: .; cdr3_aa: CASSPGRGSYNSPLHF; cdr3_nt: TGTGCCAGCAGCCCAGGCAGGGGCTCCTATAATTCACCCCTCCACTTT
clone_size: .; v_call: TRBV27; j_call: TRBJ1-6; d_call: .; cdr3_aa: CASSFRGYNSPLHF; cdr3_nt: TGTGCCAGCAGTTTTAGGGGTTATAATTCACCCCTCCACTTT
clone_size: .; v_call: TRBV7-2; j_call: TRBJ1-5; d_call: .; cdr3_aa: CASSPSPPQPQHF; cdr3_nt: TGTGCCAGCAGCCCGAGCCCCCCCCAGCCCCAGCATTTT
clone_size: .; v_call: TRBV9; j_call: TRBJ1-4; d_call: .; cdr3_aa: CASSVAAQSNEKLFF; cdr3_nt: TGTGCCAGCAGCGTAGCAGCCCAGAGTAATGAAAAACTGTTTTTT
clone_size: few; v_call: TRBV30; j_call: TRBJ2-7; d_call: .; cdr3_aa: CAWRRGYEQYF; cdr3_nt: TGTGCCTGGAGACGGGGCTACGAGCAGTACTTC
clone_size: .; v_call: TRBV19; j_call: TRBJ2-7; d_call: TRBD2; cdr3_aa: CASSIGGGLSYEQYF; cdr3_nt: TGTGCCAGTAGTATAGGCGGGGGGCTTTCCTACGAGCAGTACTTC
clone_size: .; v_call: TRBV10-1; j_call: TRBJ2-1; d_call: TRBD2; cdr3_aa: CASSGTSGTYNEQFF; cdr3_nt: TGCGCCAGCAGCGGGACTAGCGGGACCTACAATGAGCAGTTCTTC
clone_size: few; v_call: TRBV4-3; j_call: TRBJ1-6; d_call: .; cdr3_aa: CASSQDSWNSPLHF; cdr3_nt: TGCGCCAGCAGCCAAGATTCGTGGAATTCACCCCTCCACTTT
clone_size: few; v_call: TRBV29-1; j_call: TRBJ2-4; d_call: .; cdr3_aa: CSAGVSGGIQYF; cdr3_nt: TGCAGCGCTGGGGTCAGTGGCGGCATTCAGTACTTC
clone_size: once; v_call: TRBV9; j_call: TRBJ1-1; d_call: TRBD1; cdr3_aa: CASSASPGGHTEAFF; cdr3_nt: TGTGCCAGCAGCGCCTCCCCAGGGGGGCACACTGAAGCTTTCTTT
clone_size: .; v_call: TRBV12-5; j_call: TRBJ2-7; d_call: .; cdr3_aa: CASGARDQRGQYF; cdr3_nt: TGTGCTAGTGGTGCCCGGGACCAGAGAGGGCAGTACTTC
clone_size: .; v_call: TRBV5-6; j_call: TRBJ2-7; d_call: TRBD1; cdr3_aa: CASRGTGGTYEQYF; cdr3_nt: TGTGCCAGCAGAGGGACAGGGGGTACCTACGAGCAGTACTTC
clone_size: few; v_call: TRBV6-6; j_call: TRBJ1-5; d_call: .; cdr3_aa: CASSYQSGLGQPQHF; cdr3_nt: TGTGCCAGCAGTTACCAAAGTGGGCTTGGTCAGCCCCAGCATTTT
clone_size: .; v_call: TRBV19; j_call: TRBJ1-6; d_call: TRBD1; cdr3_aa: CASSILSTGTYNSPLHF; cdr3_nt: TGTGCCAGTAGTATTCTCTCGACAGGGACCTATAATTCACCCCTCCACTTT
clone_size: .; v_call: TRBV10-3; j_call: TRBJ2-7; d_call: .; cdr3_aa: CAITDRTTYEQYF; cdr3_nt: TGTGCCATTACCGACAGAACTACCTACGAGCAGTACTTC
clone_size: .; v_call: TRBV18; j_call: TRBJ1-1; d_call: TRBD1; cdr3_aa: CASSRQGWDTEAFF; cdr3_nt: TGTGCCAGCTCTCGACAGGGTTGGGACACTGAAGCTTTCTTT
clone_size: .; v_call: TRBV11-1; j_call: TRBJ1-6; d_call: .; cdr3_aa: CASSITGEDSPLHF; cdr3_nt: TGTGCCAGCAGCATCACGGGAGAGGATTCACCCCTCCACTTT
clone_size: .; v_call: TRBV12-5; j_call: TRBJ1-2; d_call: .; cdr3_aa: CASGLASGHAYGYTF; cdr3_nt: TGTGCTAGTGGTTTGGCCTCCGGGCACGCCTATGGCTACACCTTC
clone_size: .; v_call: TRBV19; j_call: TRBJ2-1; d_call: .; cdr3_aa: CASSEQYNEQFF; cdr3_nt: TGTGCCAGTAGTGAGCAGTACAATGAGCAGTTCTTC
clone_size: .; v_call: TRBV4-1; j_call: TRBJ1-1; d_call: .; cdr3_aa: CASSLRYRVTEAFF; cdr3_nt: TGCGCCAGCAGCCTCCGTTATCGGGTCACTGAAGCTTTCTTT
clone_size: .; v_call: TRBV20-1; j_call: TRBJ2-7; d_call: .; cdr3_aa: CSASPRGDEQYF; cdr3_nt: TGCAGTGCTAGTCCCAGGGGCGACGAGCAGTACTTC
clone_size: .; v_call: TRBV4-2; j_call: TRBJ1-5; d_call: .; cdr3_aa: CASSQVHSWPQHF; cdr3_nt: TGTGCCAGCAGCCAAGTTCACTCATGGCCCCAGCATTTT
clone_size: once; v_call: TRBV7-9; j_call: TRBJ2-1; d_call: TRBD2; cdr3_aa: CASSPGTSAGYNEQFF; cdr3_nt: TGTGCCAGCAGCCCAGGGACTAGCGCGGGATACAATGAGCAGTTCTTC
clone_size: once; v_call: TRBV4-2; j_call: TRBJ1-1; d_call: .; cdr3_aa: CASSEEDRNTEAFF; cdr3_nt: TGTGCCAGCAGCGAAGAGGACAGGAACACTGAAGCTTTCTTT
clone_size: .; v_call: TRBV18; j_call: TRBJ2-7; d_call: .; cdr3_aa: CASSGGSGYEQYF; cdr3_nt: TGTGCCAGCTCAGGCGGAAGTGGCTACGAGCAGTACTTC
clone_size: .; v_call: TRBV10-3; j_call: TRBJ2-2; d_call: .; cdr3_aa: CAINRALNTGELFF; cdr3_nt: TGTGCCATCAATCGGGCCTTGAACACCGGGGAGCTGTTTTTT
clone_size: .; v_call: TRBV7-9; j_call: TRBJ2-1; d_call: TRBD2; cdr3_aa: CASSPLAGRENEQFF; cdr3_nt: TGTGCCAGCAGCCCTTTAGCGGGCCGGGAAAATGAGCAGTTCTTC
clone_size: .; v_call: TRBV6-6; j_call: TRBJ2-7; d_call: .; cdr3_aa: CASRTGKEQYF; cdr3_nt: TGTGCCAGCAGGACGGGTAAGGAGCAGTACTTC
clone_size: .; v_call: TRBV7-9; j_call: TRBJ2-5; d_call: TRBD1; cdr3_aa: CASSFRGQETQYF; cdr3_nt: TGTGCCAGCAGCTTCAGGGGGCAGGAGACCCAGTACTTC
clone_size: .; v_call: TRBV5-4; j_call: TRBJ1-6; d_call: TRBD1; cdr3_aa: CASSYRTGHLNSPLHF; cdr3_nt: TGTGCCAGCAGCTACCGGACAGGGCATTTGAATTCACCCCTCCACTTT
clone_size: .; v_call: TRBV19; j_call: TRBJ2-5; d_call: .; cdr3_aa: CASRGGPDSSVWETQYF; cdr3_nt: TGTGCCAGCAGGGGCGGGCCCGACAGCTCGGTTTGGGAGACCCAGTACTTC
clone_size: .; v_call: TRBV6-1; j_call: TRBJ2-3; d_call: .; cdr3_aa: CASSERYTDTQYF; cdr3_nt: TGTGCCAGCAGTGAGAGATACACAGATACGCAGTATTTT
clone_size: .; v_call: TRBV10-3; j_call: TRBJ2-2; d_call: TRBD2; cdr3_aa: CAISGLAGGSNTGELFF; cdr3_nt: TGTGCCATCAGTGGACTAGCGGGGGGCTCAAACACCGGGGAGCTGTTTTTT
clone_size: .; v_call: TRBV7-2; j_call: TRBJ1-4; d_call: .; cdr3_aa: CASSLEDIGEKLFF; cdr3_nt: TGTGCCAGCAGCTTAGAGGACATAGGTGAAAAACTGTTTTTT
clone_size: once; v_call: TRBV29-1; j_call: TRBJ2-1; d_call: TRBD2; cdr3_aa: CSARLAGGTNEQFF; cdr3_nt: TGCAGCGCCCGACTAGCGGGAGGGACTAATGAGCAGTTCTTC
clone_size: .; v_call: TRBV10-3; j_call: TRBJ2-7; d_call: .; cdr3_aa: CAISGRDTYSYEQYF; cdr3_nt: TGTGCCATCAGTGGCCGGGACACCTACTCCTACGAGCAGTACTTC
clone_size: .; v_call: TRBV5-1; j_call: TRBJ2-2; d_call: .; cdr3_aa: CASSLAETNTGELFF; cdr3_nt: TGCGCCAGCAGCTTGGCCGAGACCAACACCGGGGAGCTGTTTTTT
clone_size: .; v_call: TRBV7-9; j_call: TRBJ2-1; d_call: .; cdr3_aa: CASSWGGGEQFF; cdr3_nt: TGTGCCAGCAGCTGGGGCGGAGGAGAGCAGTTCTTC
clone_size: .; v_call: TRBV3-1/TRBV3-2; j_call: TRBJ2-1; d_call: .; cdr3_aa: CASSQDGVAQFF; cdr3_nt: TGTGCCAGCAGCCAAGATGGAGTAGCGCAGTTCTTC
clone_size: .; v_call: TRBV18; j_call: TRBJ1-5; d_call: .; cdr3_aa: CASSPGPRGQPQHF; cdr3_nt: TGTGCCAGCTCACCGGGCCCCAGGGGTCAGCCCCAGCATTTT
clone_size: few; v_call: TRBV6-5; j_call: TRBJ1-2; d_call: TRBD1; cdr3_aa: CASRLPGQGHGYTF; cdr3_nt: TGTGCCAGCAGACTACCGGGACAGGGACATGGCTACACCTTC
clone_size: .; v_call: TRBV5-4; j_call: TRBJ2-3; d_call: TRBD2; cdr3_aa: CASSTGLAVDTQYF; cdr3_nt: TGTGCCAGCAGTACTGGACTAGCGGTGGATACGCAGTATTTT
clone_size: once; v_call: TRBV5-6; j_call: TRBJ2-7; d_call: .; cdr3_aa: CASSSTPFVGEQYF; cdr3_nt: TGTGCCAGCAGCTCGACCCCTTTTGTGGGCGAGCAGTACTTC
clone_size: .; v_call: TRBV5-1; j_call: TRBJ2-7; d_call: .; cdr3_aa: CASSLYRSSYEQYF; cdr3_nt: TGCGCCAGCAGCTTGTACAGGTCCTCCTACGAGCAGTACTTC
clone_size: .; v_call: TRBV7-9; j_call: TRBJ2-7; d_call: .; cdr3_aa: CASSLGPSGYEQYF; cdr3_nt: TGTGCCAGCAGCTTAGGCCCGTCTGGCTACGAGCAGTACTTC
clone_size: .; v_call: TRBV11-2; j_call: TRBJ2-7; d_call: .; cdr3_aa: CASSQQGNTKGHF; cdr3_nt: TGTGCCAGCAGCCAGCAGGGCAACACAAAGGGGCACTTC
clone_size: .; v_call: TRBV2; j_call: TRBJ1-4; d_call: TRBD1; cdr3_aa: CASRPGGNEKLFF; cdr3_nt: TGTGCCAGCAGGCCAGGGGGCAATGAAAAACTGTTTTTT
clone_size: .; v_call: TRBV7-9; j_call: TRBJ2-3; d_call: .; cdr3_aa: CASSLGGYTDTQYF; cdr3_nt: TGTGCCAGCAGCTTGGGCGGATACACAGATACGCAGTATTTT
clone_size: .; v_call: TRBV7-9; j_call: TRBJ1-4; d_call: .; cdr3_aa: CASSLANGYNEKLFF; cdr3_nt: TGTGCCAGCAGCTTAGCAAACGGCTATAATGAAAAACTGTTTTTT
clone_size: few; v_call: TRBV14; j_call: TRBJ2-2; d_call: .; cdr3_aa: CASSLSPNTGELFF; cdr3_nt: TGTGCCAGCAGCCTATCGCCGAACACCGGGGAGCTGTTTTTT
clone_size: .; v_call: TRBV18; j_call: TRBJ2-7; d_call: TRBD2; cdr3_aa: CASSPVAGGREQYF; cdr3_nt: TGTGCCAGCTCACCTGTAGCGGGAGGGCGAGAGCAGTACTTC
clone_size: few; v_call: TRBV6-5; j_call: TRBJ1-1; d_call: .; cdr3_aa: CASSYGENTEAFF; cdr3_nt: TGTGCCAGCAGTTACGGCGAGAACACTGAAGCTTTCTTT